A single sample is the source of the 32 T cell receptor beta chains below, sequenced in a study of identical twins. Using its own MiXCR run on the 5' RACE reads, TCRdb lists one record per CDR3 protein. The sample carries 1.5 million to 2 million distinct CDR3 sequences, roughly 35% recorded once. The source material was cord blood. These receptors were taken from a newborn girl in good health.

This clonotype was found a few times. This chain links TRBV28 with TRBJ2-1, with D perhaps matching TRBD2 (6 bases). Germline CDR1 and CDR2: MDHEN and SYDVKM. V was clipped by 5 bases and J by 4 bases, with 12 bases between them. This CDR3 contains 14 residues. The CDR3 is CASSPWDFYNEQFF. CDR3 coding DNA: TGTGCCAGCAGTCCCTGGGACTTTTACAATGAGCAGTTCTTC.

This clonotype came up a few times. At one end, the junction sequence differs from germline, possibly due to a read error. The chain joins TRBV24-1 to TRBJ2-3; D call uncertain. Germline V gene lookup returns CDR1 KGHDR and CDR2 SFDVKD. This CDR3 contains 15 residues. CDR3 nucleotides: TGTGCCACTAGTGATCCAGCTTTGGCGTCAGATACGCAGTATTTT. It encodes CATSDPALASDTQYF.

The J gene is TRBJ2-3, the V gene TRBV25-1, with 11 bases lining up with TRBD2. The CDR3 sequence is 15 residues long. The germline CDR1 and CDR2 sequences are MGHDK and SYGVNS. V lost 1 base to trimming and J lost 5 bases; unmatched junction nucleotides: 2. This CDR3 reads CASSELAGGKDTQYF. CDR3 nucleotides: TGTGCCAGCAGTGAATTAGCGGGGGGGAAAGATACGCAGTATTTT.

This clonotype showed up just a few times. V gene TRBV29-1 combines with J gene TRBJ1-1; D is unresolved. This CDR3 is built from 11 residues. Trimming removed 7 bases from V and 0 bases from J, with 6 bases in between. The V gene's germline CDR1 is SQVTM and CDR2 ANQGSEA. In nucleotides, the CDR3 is TGCAGCGCTCAAATGAACACTGAAGCTTTCTTT. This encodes CSAQMNTEAFF.

In DNA, the CDR3 is TGTGCCAGCAGCCCCATGATCATCCTGAACACTGAAGCTTTCTTT. Protein: CASSPMIILNTEAFF. The chain couples TRBV27 to TRBJ1-1; no clear D. Trimming pared 6 bases from V and 0 bases from J, leaving 14 bases between. The germline V gene has CDR1 MNHEY and CDR2 SMNVEV (reference sequence). The CDR3 has 15 residues.

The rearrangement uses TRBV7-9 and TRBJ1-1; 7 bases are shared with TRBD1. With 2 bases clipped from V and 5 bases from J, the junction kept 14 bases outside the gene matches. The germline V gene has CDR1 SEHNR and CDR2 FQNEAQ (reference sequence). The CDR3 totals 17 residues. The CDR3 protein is CASSLTVIDRVPTEAFF. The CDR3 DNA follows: TGTGCCAGCAGCTTAACCGTAATAGACAGGGTGCCAACTGAAGCTTTCTTT.

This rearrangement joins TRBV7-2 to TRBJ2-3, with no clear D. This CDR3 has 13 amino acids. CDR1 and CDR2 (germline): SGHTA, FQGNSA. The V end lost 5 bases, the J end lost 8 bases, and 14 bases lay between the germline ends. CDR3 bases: TGTGCCAGCAGCCCGGCCCAGACGGGTACGCAGTATTTT. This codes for CASSPAQTGTQYF.

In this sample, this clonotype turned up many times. The CDR3 region is CASSLGAGDQPQHF. CDR3 in DNA: TGCGCCAGCAGCTTGGGCGCAGGGGATCAGCCCCAGCATTTT. The chain employs TRBV5-1 and TRBJ1-5, with D perhaps matching TRBD1 (6 bases). The CDR3 contains 14 residues. Germline values: CDR1 SGHRS, CDR2 YFSETQ. Between the trimmed V and J ends, which lost 0 bases and 5 bases, there was a span of 9 bases.

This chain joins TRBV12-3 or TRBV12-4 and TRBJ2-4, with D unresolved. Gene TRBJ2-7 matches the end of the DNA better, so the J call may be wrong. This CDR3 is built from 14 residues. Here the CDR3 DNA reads TGTGCCAGCAGTTCTTGGTCTAGAACCTACGAGCAGTACTTC. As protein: CASSSWSRTYEQYF.

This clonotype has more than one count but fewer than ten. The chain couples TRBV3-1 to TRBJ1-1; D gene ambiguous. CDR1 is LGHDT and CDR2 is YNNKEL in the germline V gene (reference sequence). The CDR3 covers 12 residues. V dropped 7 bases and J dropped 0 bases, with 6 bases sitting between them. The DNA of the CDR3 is TGTGCCAGCACCGACATGAACACTGAAGCTTTCTTT. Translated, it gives CASTDMNTEAFF.

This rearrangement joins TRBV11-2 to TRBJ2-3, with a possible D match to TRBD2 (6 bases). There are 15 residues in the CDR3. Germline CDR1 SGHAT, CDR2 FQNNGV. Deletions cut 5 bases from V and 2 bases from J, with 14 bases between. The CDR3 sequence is CASSPGLQATDTQYF. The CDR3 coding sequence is TGTGCCAGCAGCCCGGGACTCCAAGCCACAGATACGCAGTATTTT.

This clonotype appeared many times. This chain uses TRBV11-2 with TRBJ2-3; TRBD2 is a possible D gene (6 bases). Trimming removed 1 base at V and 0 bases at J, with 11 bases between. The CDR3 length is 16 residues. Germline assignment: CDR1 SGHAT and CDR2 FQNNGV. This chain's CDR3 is CASSLVTGTSTDTQYF. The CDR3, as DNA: TGTGCCAGCAGCTTAGTTACCGGGACTAGCACAGATACGCAGTATTTT. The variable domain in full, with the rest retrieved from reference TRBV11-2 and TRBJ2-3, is EAGVAQSPRYKIIEKRQSVAFWCNPISGHATLYWYQQILGQGPKLLIQFQNNGVVDDSQLPKDRFSAERLKGVDSTLKIQPAKLEDSAVYLCASSLVTGTSTDTQYFGPGTRLTVL.

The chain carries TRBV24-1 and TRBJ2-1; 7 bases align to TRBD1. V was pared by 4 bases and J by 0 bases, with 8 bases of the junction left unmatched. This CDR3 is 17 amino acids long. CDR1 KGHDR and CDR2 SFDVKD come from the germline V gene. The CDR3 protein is CATSDPQTGFSYNEQFF. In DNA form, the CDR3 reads TGTGCCACCAGTGACCCACAGACAGGGTTCTCCTACAATGAGCAGTTCTTC.

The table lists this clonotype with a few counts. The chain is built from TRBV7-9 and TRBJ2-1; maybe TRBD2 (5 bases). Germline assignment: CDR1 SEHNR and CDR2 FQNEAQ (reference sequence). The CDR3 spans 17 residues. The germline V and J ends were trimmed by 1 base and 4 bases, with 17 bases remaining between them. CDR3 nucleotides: TGTGCCAGCAGCTTAGGTCGGGCTAGCTGGAGGTACAATGAGCAGTTCTTC. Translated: CASSLGRASWRYNEQFF. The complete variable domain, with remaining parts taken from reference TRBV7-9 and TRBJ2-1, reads DTGVSQNPRHKITKRGQNVTFRCDPISEHNRLYWYRQTLGQGPEFLTYFQNEAQLEKSRLLSDRFSAERPKGSFSTLEIQRTEQGDSAMYLCASSLGRASWRYNEQFFGPGTRLTVL.

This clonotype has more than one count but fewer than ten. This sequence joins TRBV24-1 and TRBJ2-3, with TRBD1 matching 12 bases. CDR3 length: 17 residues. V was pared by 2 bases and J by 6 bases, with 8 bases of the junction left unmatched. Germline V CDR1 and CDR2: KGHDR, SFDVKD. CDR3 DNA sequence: TGTGCCACCAGTGATTGGGGACAGGGGGCGAGAACGGATACGCAGTATTTT. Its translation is CATSDWGQGARTDTQYF.

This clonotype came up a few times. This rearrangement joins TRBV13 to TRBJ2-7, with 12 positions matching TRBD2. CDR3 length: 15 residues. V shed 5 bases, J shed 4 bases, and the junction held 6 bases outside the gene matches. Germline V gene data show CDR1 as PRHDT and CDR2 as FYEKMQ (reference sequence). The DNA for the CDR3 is TGTGCCAGCAGCCCAGGACTAGCGGGAATGTACGAGCAGTACTTC. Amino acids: CASSPGLAGMYEQYF.

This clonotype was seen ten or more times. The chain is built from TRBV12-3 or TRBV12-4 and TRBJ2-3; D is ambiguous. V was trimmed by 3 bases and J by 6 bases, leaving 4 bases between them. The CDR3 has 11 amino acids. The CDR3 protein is CASSFRDTQYF. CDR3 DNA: TGTGCCAGCAGTTTCCGGGATACGCAGTATTTT.

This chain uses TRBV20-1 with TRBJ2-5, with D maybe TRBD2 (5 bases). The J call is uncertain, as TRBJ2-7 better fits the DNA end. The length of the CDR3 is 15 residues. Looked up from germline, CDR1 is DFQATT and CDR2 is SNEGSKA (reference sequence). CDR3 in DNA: TGCAGTGCTAGAGATCAACTAGGGTCCCTATACGAGCAGTACTTC. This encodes CSARDQLGSLYEQYF.

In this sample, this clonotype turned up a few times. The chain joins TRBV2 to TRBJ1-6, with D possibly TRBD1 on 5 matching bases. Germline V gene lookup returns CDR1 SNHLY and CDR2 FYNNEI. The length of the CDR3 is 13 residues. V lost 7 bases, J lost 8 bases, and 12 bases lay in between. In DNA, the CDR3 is TGTGCCAGCACGGGGACCGCCGATTCACCCCTCCACTTT. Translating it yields CASTGTADSPLHF.

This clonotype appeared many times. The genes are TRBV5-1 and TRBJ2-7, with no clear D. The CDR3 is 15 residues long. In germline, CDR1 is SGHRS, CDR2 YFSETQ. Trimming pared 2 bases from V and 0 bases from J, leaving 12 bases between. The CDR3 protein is CASSFSTASSYEQYF. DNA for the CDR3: TGCGCCAGCAGCTTCTCGACGGCGAGCTCCTACGAGCAGTACTTC. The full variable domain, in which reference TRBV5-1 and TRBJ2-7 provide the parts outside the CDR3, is KAGVTQTPRYLIKTRGQQVTLSCSPISGHRSVSWYQQTPGQGLQFLFEYFSETQRNKGNFPGRFSGRQFSNSRSEMNVSTLELGDSALYLCASSFSTASSYEQYFGPGTRLTVT.

CDR3 DNA sequence: TGTGCCAGCAGTTCGACAGGGGTATCCCCTAGGACGACCCAGTACTTC. Residues: CASSSTGVSPRTTQYF. This chain joins TRBV12-3 or TRBV12-4 and TRBJ2-5; TRBD1 aligns across 8 bases. The CDR3 is 16 amino acids. Trimming removed 4 bases from V and 7 bases from J; junction bases left unmatched: 14.

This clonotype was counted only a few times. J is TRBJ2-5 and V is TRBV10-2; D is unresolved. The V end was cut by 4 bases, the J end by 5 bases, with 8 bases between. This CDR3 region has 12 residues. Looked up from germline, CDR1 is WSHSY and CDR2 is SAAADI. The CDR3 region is CASSVNLETQYF. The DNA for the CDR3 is TGCGCCAGCAGTGTCAATCTGGAGACCCAGTACTTC.

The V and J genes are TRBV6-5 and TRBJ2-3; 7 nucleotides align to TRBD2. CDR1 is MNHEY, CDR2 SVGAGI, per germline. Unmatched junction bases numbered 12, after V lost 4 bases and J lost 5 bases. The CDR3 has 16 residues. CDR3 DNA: TGTGCCAGCAGTTCCGGGACTACTCGACGGGGAGATACGCAGTATTTT. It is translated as CASSSGTTRRGDTQYF.

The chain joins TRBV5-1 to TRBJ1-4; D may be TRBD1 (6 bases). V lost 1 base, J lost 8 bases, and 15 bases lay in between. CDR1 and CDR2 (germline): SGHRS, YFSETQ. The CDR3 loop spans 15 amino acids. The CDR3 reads CASSLTGLLPEKLFF. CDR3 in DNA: TGCGCCAGCAGCTTGACAGGGCTCCTCCCGGAAAAACTGTTTTTT.

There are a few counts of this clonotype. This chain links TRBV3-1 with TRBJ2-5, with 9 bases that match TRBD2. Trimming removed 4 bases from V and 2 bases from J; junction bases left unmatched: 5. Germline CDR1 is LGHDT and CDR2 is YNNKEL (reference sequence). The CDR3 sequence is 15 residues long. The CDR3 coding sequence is TGTGCCAGCAGCCGCCCGGGACTAGCTCAAGAGACCCAGTACTTC. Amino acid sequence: CASSRPGLAQETQYF.

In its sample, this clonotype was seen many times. The CDR3 nucleotides read TGTGCCAGCAGCCCCAAGGATAGCGGCAACTACGAGCAGTACTTC. Its translation: CASSPKDSGNYEQYF. The gene calls are TRBV6-2 or TRBV6-3 and TRBJ2-7, with D tentatively TRBD2 (6 bases). Trimming pared 6 bases from V and 3 bases from J, leaving 18 bases between. Germline CDR1 is MNHEY and CDR2 is SVGEGT. The CDR3 runs to 15 residues.

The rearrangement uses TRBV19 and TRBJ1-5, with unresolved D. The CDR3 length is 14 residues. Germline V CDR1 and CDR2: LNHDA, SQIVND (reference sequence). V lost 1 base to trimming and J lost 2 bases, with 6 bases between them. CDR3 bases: TGTGCCAGTAGTATAGCTAGGGGCAATCAGCCCCAGCATTTT. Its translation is CASSIARGNQPQHF.

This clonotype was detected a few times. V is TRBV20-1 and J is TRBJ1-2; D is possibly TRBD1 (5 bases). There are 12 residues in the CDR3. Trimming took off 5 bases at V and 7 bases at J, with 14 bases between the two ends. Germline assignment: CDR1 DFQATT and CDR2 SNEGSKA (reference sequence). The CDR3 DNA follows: TGCAGTGCTCAACAGGTTCTTAGTGGCTACACCTTC. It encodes CSAQQVLSGYTF.

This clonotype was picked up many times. The chain's CDR3 is CASSLEVSFVWGEQFF. CDR3 nucleotides: TGCGCCAGCAGCTTGGAGGTCAGCTTTGTTTGGGGTGAGCAGTTCTTC. This sequence joins TRBV5-1 and TRBJ2-1; D call uncertain. The CDR3 totals 16 residues. Looked up from germline, CDR1 is SGHRS and CDR2 is YFSETQ. The V end lost 0 bases, the J end lost 9 bases, and 19 bases lay between the germline ends.

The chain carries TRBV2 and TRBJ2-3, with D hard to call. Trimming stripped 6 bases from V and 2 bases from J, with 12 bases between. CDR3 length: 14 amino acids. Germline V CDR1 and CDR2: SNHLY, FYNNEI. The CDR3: CASRADPHTDTQYF. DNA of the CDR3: TGTGCCAGCAGGGCGGACCCTCACACAGATACGCAGTATTTT.

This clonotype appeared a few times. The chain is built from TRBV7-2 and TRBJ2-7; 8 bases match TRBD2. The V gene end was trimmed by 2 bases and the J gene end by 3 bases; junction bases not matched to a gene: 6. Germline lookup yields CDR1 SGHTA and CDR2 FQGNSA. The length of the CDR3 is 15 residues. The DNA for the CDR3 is TGTGCCAGCAGCTTACAACTAGCGGTTAACTACGAGCAGTACTTC. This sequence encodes CASSLQLAVNYEQYF.

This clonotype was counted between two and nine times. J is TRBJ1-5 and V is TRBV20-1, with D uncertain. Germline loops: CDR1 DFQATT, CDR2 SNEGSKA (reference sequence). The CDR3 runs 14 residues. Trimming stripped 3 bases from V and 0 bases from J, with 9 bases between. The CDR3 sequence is CSARSHPSNQPQHF. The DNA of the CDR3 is TGCAGTGCTAGGTCGCACCCTAGCAATCAGCCCCAGCATTTT.